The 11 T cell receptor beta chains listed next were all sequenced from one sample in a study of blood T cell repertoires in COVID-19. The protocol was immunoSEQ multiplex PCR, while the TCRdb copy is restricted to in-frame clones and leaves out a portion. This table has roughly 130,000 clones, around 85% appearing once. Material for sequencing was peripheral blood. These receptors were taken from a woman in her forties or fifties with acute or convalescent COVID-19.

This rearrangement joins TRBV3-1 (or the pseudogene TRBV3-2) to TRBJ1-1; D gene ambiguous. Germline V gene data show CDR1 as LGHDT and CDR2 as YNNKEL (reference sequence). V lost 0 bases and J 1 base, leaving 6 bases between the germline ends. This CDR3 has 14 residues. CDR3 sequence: CASSQEQTNTEAFF. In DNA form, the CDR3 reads TGTGCCAGCAGCCAAGAACAAACGAACACTGAAGCTTTCTTT.

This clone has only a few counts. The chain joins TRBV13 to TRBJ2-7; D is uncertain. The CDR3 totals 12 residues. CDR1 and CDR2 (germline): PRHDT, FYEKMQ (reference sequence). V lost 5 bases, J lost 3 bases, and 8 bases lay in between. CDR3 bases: TGTGCCAGCAGCCGACAATACTACGAGCAGTACTTC. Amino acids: CASSRQYYEQYF.

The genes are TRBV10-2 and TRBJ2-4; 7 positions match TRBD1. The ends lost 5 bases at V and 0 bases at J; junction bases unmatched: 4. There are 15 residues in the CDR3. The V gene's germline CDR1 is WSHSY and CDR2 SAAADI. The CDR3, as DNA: TGCGCCAGCAGTCAACAGGGGAAAGCCAAAAACATTCAGTACTTC. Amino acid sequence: CASSQQGKAKNIQYF.

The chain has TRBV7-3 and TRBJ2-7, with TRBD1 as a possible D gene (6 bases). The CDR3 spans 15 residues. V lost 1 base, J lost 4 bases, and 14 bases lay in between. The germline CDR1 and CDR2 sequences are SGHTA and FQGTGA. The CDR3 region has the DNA TGTGCCAGCAGCTTAAACTCCAGGGGACCGTACGAGCAGTACTTC. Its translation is CASSLNSRGPYEQYF.

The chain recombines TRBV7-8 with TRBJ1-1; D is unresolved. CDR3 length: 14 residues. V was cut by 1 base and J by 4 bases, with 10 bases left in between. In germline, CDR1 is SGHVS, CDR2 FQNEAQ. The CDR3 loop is CASSLGSPITEAFF. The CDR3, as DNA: TGTGCCAGCAGCTTAGGGTCCCCTATCACTGAAGCTTTCTTT.

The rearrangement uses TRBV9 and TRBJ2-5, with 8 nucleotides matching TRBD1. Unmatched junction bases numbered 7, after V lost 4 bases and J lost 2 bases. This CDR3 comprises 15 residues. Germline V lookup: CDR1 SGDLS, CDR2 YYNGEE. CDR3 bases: TGTGCCAGCAGCAGTTCCGGGACAGGACAAGAGACCCAGTACTTC. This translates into CASSSSGTGQETQYF.

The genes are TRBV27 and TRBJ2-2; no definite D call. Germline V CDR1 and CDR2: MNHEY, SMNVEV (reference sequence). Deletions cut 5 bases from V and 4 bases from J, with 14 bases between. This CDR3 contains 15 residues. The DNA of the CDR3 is TGTGCCAGCAGTCTCTCCCTGCGAGGCACCGGGGAGCTGTTTTTT. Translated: CASSLSLRGTGELFF.

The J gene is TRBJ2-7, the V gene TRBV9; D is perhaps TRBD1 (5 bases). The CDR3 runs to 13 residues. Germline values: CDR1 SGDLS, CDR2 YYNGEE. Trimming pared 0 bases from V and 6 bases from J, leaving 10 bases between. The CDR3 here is CASSVGPGIEQYF. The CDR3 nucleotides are TGTGCCAGCAGCGTAGGGCCAGGGATCGAGCAGTACTTC.

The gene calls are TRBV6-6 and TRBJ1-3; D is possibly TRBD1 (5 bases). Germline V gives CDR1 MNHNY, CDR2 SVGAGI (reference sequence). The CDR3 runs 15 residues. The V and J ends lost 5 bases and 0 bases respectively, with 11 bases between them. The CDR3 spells CASSATGSSGNTIYF. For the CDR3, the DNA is TGTGCCAGCAGTGCCACAGGAAGCTCTGGAAACACCATATATTTT.

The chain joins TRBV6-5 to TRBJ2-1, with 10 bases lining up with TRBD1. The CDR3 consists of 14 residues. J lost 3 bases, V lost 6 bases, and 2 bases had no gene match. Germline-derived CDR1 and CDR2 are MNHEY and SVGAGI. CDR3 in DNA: TGTGCCAGCAGCTGGGACAGGGGCTACAATGAGCAGTTCTTC. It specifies CASSWDRGYNEQFF.

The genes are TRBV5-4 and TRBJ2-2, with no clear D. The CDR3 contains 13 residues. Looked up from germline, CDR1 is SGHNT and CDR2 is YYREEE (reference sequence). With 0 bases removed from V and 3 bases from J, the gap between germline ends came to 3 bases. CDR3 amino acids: CASSLADTGELFF. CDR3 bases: TGTGCCAGCAGCTTGGCTGACACCGGGGAGCTGTTTTTT.